This TCR beta chain comes out of a study of T cells in Graves' hyperthyroidism and ophthalmopathy. RNA transcripts yielded amplified TCR beta CDR3 regions. A set of HTBI primers served as the primers for a first-round RT-PCR of the TCR CDR3. TCRdb reprocessed the multiplex PCR reads via MiXCR and lists one record per CDR3 protein. The sample lists hundreds of thousands of distinct CDR3 sequences, 35% to 40% occurring once. General study results and limits: A median about 6 months before onset, the model predicted ophthalmopathy. Most clonotypes expanded in thyroid above 0.001 were likewise present in blood.

As concerns this clonotype: What it recognizes is unknown.

Extraction of PBMCs used 8.5 to 10 ml of fresh peripheral blood. The V end was cut by 5 bases, the J end by 8 bases, with 19 bases between. The CDR3 loop spans 14 amino acids. CDR1 is DFQATT, CDR2 SNEGSKA, per germline (reference sequence). Material: blood. The source is a man between 18 and 35 years old with Graves' hyperthyroidism. V and J are TRBV20-1 and TRBJ1-5; D is ambiguous. The CDR3 sequence: CSAPLSVGYEPQHF. Written as DNA, the CDR3 is TGCAGTGCTCCTCTATCGGTCGGCTATGAGCCCCAGCATTTT.